The 30 T cell receptor beta chains below come from one sample, sequenced in a study of blood T cell repertoires in COVID-19. Only in-frame clones appear in the TCRdb table, and some are missing; sequencing was by immunoSEQ multiplex PCR. The sample consists of 290,000 or so clones, 65% to 90% of them appearing once. The sequencing sample was made of peripheral blood. Source of these receptors: a middle-aged man with active or convalescent COVID-19.

The CDR3, as DNA: TGTGCCAGCAGCCATCGGGACAGGGAAGCTTTCTTT. Its protein product is CASSHRDREAFF. The chain uses TRBV6-5 and TRBJ1-1; 8 bases are shared with TRBD1. Germline trimming cut 6 bases from V and 8 bases from J; bases unmatched to any gene: 5. CDR3 length: 12 residues. Germline V lookup: CDR1 MNHEY, CDR2 SVGAGI.

The chain carries TRBV5-1 and TRBJ2-3; D possibly corresponds to TRBD2 (6 bases). Germline loops: CDR1 SGHRS, CDR2 YFSETQ. This CDR3 contains 13 residues. V gave up 9 bases and J gave up 5 bases, with 16 bases separating them. The CDR3 loop is CATNSGSGDTQYF. CDR3 nucleotides: TGCGCCACCAATAGCGGTTCGGGAGATACGCAGTATTTT.

V and J are TRBV27 and TRBJ2-5, with TRBD1 matching over 9 bases. J gave up 3 bases and V 1 base, and 6 bases lay outside the gene matches. From germline, CDR1 is MNHEY and CDR2 SMNVEV (reference sequence). The CDR3 length is 16 residues. The CDR3 here is CASSLFSWTGEETQYF. For the CDR3, the DNA is TGTGCCAGCAGTTTATTCTCCTGGACAGGGGAAGAGACCCAGTACTTC.

The V and J genes are TRBV6-5 and TRBJ1-2, with 10 bases that match TRBD1. This CDR3 has 14 residues. The germline CDR1 and CDR2 sequences are MNHEY and SVGAGI. The V gene end was trimmed by 2 bases and the J gene end by 6 bases; junction bases not matched to a gene: 3. The CDR3 bases are TGTGCCAGCAGTTACGGGACAGGGGTTGATGGCTACACCTTC. As protein: CASSYGTGVDGYTF.

The genes are TRBV19 and TRBJ1-1; D is ambiguous. Germline values: CDR1 LNHDA, CDR2 SQIVND (reference sequence). The CDR3 covers 13 residues. Trimming cost V 5 bases and J 4 bases, with 11 bases left between them. DNA of the CDR3: TGTGCCAGTAGTCTCGGAACGGGCACTGAAGCTTTCTTT. This translates into CASSLGTGTEAFF.

This sequence joins TRBV25-1 and TRBJ1-6, with 10 bases that match TRBD1. V lost 6 bases to trimming and J lost 8 bases; unmatched junction nucleotides: 1. The CDR3 runs 13 residues. Germline V gene data show CDR1 as MGHDK and CDR2 as SYGVNS. The CDR3 DNA reads as TGTGCCAGCAGGGACAGGGGGGATTCACCCCTCCACTTT. This translates into CASRDRGDSPLHF. Full variable domain (outside the CDR3, taken from reference TRBV25-1 and TRBJ1-6): EADIYQTPRYLVIGTGKKITLECSQTMGHDKMYWYQQDPGMELHLIHYSYGVNSTEKGDLSSESTVSRIRTEHFPLTLESARPSHTSQYLCASRDRGDSPLHFGNGTRLTVT.

The gene calls are TRBV29-1 and TRBJ2-3; 8 bases match TRBD2. The CDR3 is 15 amino acids. The germline gives CDR1 SQVTM, CDR2 ANQGSEA. After removal of 7 bases from V and 3 bases from J, the junction contained 12 bases not matched to a gene. CDR3 residues: CSADKAGARTDTQYF. CDR3 nucleotides: TGCAGCGCTGACAAAGCGGGGGCTCGGACAGATACGCAGTATTTT.

The J gene is TRBJ2-7, the V gene TRBV28; no definite D call. Germline V gives CDR1 MDHEN, CDR2 SYDVKM. V dropped 2 bases and J dropped 2 bases, with 7 bases sitting between them. The CDR3 sequence is 13 residues long. The CDR3 region has the DNA TGTGCCAGCAGTTTAACTCCACCCTACGAGCAGTACTTC. Its translation: CASSLTPPYEQYF.

V and J are TRBV3-1 (or the pseudogene TRBV3-2) and TRBJ2-5; D may be TRBD1 (6 bases). The CDR3 covers 15 residues. CDR1 and CDR2 from the germline V gene are LGHDT and YNNKEL (reference sequence). V was trimmed by 2 bases and J by 5 bases, leaving 15 bases between them. CDR3: CASSQTGLRGETQYF. The DNA for the CDR3 is TGTGCCAGCAGCCAAACCGGGCTGAGGGGGGAGACCCAGTACTTC.

The chain uses TRBV10-3 and TRBJ2-1; 11 nucleotides match TRBD2. From germline, CDR1 is ENHRY and CDR2 SYGVKD. CDR3 length: 15 residues. V was pared by 10 bases and J by 8 bases, with 13 bases of the junction left unmatched. The CDR3, as DNA: TGTGCCACCGATAGCGGGAGGGCCCAAGGGGATGAGCAGTTCTTC. Translated: CATDSGRAQGDEQFF.

The chain employs TRBV19 and TRBJ2-7; 7 bases line up with TRBD1. This CDR3 spans 14 amino acids. Germline assignment: CDR1 LNHDA and CDR2 SQIVND (reference sequence). The junction had 7 bases not matched to a gene; V was cut back by 5 bases and J by 3 bases. The CDR3, as DNA: TGTGCCAGTAGTCCCATAGACAGGGTCTACGAGCAGTACTTC. Protein sequence: CASSPIDRVYEQYF.

V gene TRBV7-8 combines with J gene TRBJ2-7; tentative D call: TRBD2 (6 bases). With 5 bases removed from V and 1 base from J, the gap between germline ends came to 15 bases. Germline loops: CDR1 SGHVS, CDR2 FQNEAQ. CDR3 length equals 15 residues. The CDR3 spells CASSPLAFPSYEQYF. Here the CDR3 DNA reads TGTGCCAGCAGCCCCCTAGCGTTTCCGTCCTACGAGCAGTACTTC.

This chain joins TRBV18 and TRBJ2-1; 7 bases align to TRBD2. This CDR3 contains 16 residues. Germline CDR1 reads KGHSH; CDR2 reads LQKENI. J lost 8 bases, V lost 3 bases, and 13 bases had no gene match. CDR3 in amino acids: CASSPLTAGEEDEQFF. Written as DNA, the CDR3 is TGTGCCAGCTCACCCCTGACTGCGGGAGAGGAGGATGAGCAGTTCTTC.

The V gene is TRBV6-5, the J gene TRBJ1-5; D may be TRBD1 (6 bases). There are 14 residues in the CDR3. Per germline, CDR1 MNHEY and CDR2 SVGAGI. Trimming stripped 5 bases from V and 6 bases from J, with 14 bases between. The CDR3 DNA reads as TGTGCCAGCAGTCAGACAGGTCGGAGTCAGCCCCAGCATTTT. Its translation: CASSQTGRSQPQHF.

The chain is built from TRBV10-3 and TRBJ1-5, with D hard to call. The CDR3 is 14 amino acids. Germline CDR1 is ENHRY and CDR2 is SYGVKD. Trimming cost V 6 bases and J 1 base, with 10 bases left between them. CDR3 protein: CAISRELSNQPQHF. CDR3 nucleotides: TGTGCCATCAGCCGGGAGCTAAGCAATCAGCCCCAGCATTTT.

CDR3 coding DNA: TGTGCCAGCAGTTACCAGTCAGCGACGCAGCCCCAGCATTTT. Residues: CASSYQSATQPQHF. J is TRBJ1-5 and V is TRBV6-2 or TRBV6-3, with D uncertain. Germline CDR1 is MNHEY and CDR2 is SVGEGT. Trimming took 2 bases from V and 7 from J, leaving 12 bases between them. This CDR3 region has 14 residues.

This chain joins TRBV7-2 and TRBJ2-5; possibly TRBD1 for D (5 bases). Germline V lookup: CDR1 SGHTA, CDR2 FQGNSA. This CDR3 contains 15 residues. The V gene lost 4 bases and the J gene lost 5 bases, with 17 bases spanning the gap. The CDR3 here is CASSSRGVGQETQYF. CDR3 sequence (DNA): TGTGCCAGCAGCTCAAGGGGTGTGGGGCAGGAGACCCAGTACTTC.

The chain joins TRBV5-1 to TRBJ2-7; perhaps TRBD1 as D (5 bases). Trimming took off 5 bases at V and 1 base at J, with 16 bases between the two ends. Germline loops: CDR1 SGHRS, CDR2 YFSETQ. This CDR3 comprises 15 residues. CDR3 DNA sequence: TGCGCCAGCAGTACAGGACGGAGTTTATCCTACGAGCAGTACTTC. This translates into CASSTGRSLSYEQYF. Based on the CDR3 plus reference TRBV5-1 and TRBJ2-7, the full variable domain is KAGVTQTPRYLIKTRGQQVTLSCSPISGHRSVSWYQQTPGQGLQFLFEYFSETQRNKGNFPGRFSGRQFSNSRSEMNVSTLELGDSALYLCASSTGRSLSYEQYFGPGTRLTVT.

A single count supports this clone. This chain uses TRBV3-1 (or the pseudogene TRBV3-2) with TRBJ1-6; D is undetermined. This CDR3 spans 14 amino acids. Germline loops: CDR1 LGHDT, CDR2 YNNKEL (reference sequence). Deletions cut 0 bases from V and 7 bases from J, with 7 bases between. The CDR3 spells CASSQDRENSPLHF. CDR3 bases: TGTGCCAGCAGCCAAGATCGGGAGAATTCACCCCTCCACTTT.

The chain couples TRBV6-2 or TRBV6-3 to TRBJ1-6; D possibly corresponds to TRBD1 (6 bases). This CDR3 has 15 amino acids. V was pared by 6 bases and J by 6 bases, with 15 bases between. Germline V gene lookup returns CDR1 MNHEY and CDR2 SVGEGT. The CDR3 spells CASSPSGEGNSPLHF. CDR3 sequence (DNA): TGTGCCAGCAGCCCTTCAGGGGAGGGTAATTCACCCCTCCACTTT.

The rearrangement joins TRBV6-5 to TRBJ2-5; D gene unclear. V lost 6 bases, J lost 5 bases, and 13 bases lay in between. Germline loops: CDR1 MNHEY, CDR2 SVGAGI. The CDR3 totals 13 residues. DNA for the CDR3: TGTGCCAGCAGCTACCGACCGCGGGAGACCCAGTACTTC. Translated, it gives CASSYRPRETQYF.

The chain recombines TRBV29-1 with TRBJ2-1; no firm D call. V lost 6 bases and J 0 bases, leaving 15 bases between the germline ends. The CDR3 loop spans 15 amino acids. Per the germline V gene, CDR1 is SQVTM and CDR2 is ANQGSEA. The CDR3 spells CSVDSPPSSYNEQFF. CDR3 bases: TGCAGCGTCGACTCCCCTCCGAGCTCCTACAATGAGCAGTTCTTC.

The gene calls are TRBV29-1 and TRBJ2-3; D is unclear. There are 11 residues in the CDR3. Germline V gene sequence: CDR1 SQVTM, CDR2 ANQGSEA. Trimming took off 3 bases at V and 3 bases at J, with 4 bases between the two ends. CDR3 sequence reads: CSVDETDTQYF. The CDR3 coding sequence is TGCAGCGTTGATGAGACAGATACGCAGTATTTT.

The gene calls are TRBV5-1 and TRBJ2-3; TRBD1 matches at 9 bases. Losses at the gene ends were 5 bases for V and 8 bases for J; bases not matched to a gene: 15. Germline-derived CDR1 and CDR2 are SGHRS and YFSETQ. This CDR3 is built from 16 residues. The CDR3 spells CASSTYRGRKMGTQYF. DNA for the CDR3: TGCGCCAGCAGTACCTACAGGGGGCGCAAGATGGGTACGCAGTATTTT.

V and J are TRBV5-4 and TRBJ1-2; possible D gene TRBD1, 5 bases. The CDR3 totals 14 residues. Germline CDR1 and CDR2: SGHNT and YYREEE (reference sequence). Deletions cut 8 bases from V and 0 bases from J, with 14 bases between. The CDR3 loop reads CASGRGSANYGYTF. The DNA of the CDR3 is TGTGCCAGTGGAAGGGGCTCTGCTAACTATGGCTACACCTTC.

This sequence joins TRBV7-9 and TRBJ1-1; D is uncertain. The CDR3 extends over 13 amino acids. Deletions cut 4 bases from V and 4 bases from J, with 10 bases between. From germline, CDR1 is SEHNR and CDR2 FQNEAQ (reference sequence). DNA for the CDR3: TGTGCCAGCAGCTCGGAACAGTTCACTGAAGCTTTCTTT. It encodes CASSSEQFTEAFF.

The rearrangement uses TRBV6-2 or TRBV6-3 and TRBJ1-1; D gene unclear. Per germline, CDR1 MNHEY and CDR2 SVGEGT. Trimming removed 4 bases at V and 1 base at J, with 4 bases between. This CDR3 is built from 12 residues. The CDR3 region has the DNA TGTGCCAGCAGTTCCAGGAACACTGAAGCTTTCTTT. Amino acid sequence: CASSSRNTEAFF.

V is TRBV5-8 and J is TRBJ1-5; TRBD1 agrees at 9 bases. Germline CDR1 reads SGHTS; CDR2 reads YDEGEE. The junction had 10 bases not matched to a gene; V was cut back by 0 bases and J by 0 bases. The CDR3 totals 19 residues. The CDR3 is CASSLGLDRGTYSNQPQHF. CDR3 nucleotides: TGTGCCAGCAGCTTGGGGCTAGACAGGGGGACCTATAGCAATCAGCCCCAGCATTTT.

This chain joins TRBV5-6 and TRBJ2-7; TRBD2 is a possible D gene (5 bases). Trimming pared 3 bases from V and 0 bases from J, leaving 13 bases between. Per germline, CDR1 SGHDT and CDR2 YYEEEE. The CDR3 has 15 amino acids. CDR3 DNA sequence: TGTGCCAGCAGCTGGGGAGCAACGGTCTCCTACGAGCAGTACTTC. Translating it yields CASSWGATVSYEQYF. The entire variable domain, with the rest obtained from reference TRBV5-6 and TRBJ2-7, is as follows: DAGVTQSPTHLIKTRGQQVTLRCSPKSGHDTVSWYQQALGQGPQFIFQYYEEEERQRGNFPDRFSGHQFPNYSSELNVNALLLGDSALYLCASSWGATVSYEQYFGPGTRLTVT.

This clone has only a few counts. The rearrangement joins TRBV7-2 to TRBJ2-7; D not resolved. Trimming pared 5 bases from V and 6 bases from J, leaving 14 bases between. Per germline, CDR1 SGHTA and CDR2 FQGNSA. The CDR3 spans 13 residues. CDR3 nucleotide sequence: TGTGCCAGCAGCCCGCGTCCGGTCGCCGAGCAGTACTTC. Protein: CASSPRPVAEQYF.